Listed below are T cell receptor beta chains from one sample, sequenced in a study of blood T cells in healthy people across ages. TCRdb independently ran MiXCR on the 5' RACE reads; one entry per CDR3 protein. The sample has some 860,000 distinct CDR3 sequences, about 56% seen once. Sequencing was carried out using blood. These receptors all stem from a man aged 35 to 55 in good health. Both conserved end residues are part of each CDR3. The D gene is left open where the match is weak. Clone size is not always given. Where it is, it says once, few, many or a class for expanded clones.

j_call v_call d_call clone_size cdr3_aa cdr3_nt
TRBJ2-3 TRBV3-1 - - CASSQRNAPDTQYF TGTGCCAGCAGCCAAAGGAATGCACCAGATACGCAGTATTTT
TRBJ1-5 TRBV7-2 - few CASSNRGNQPQHF TGTGCCAGCAGCAACAGGGGCAATCAGCCCCAGCATTTT
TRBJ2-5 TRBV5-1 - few CASSSTDTPAETQYF TGCGCCAGCAGCTCCACCGACACTCCGGCGGAGACCCAGTACTTC
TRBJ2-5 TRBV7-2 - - CASSSPRPRRSYASEQYF TGTGCCAGCAGCTCCCCGCGACCCAGGCGATCCTACGCGTCAGAGCAGTACTTC
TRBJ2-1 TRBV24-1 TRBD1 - CATSDPSGGPPAGLYNEQFF TGTGCCACCAGTGACCCCTCAGGGGGCCCTCCGGCGGGCTTATACAATGAGCAGTTCTTC
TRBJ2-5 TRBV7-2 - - CASSSNPPRVYF TGTGCCAGCAGCTCCAACCCTCCCCGGGTGTACTTC
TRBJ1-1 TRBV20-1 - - CSASIVVLPNTEAFF TGCAGTGCTAGTATCGTTGTCCTGCCGAACACTGAAGCTTTCTTT
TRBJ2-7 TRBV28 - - CASSLSNGIARSEQYF TGTGCCAGCAGTTTAAGTAATGGGATCGCGCGTTCCGAGCAGTACTTC
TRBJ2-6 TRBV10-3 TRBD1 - CAISSGTGTSGANVLTF TGTGCCATCAGTTCCGGGACAGGGACCTCTGGGGCCAACGTCCTGACTTTC
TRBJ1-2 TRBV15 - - CATSEYQGGDYGYTF TGTGCCACCAGCGAATATCAGGGTGGCGACTATGGCTACACCTTC
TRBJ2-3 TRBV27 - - CASSGYKSDTQYF TGTGCCAGCAGTGGCTACAAGTCAGATACGCAGTATTTT
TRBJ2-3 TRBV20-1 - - CSASPGRVQYF TGCAGTGCTTCACCGGGCCGAGTGCAGTATTTT
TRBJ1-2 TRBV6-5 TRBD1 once CASSRVTGTGDYGYTF TGTGCCAGCAGCCGCGTAACCGGGACAGGGGACTATGGCTACACCTTC
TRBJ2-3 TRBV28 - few CASSGTVDTQYF TGTGCCAGCAGCGGGACTGTTGATACGCAGTATTTT
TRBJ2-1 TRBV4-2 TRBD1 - CASSQATGNEQFF TGTGCCAGCAGCCAGGCGACAGGGAATGAGCAGTTCTTC
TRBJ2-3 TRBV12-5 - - CASSGTPPGTQYF TGTGCTAGCTCCGGGACCCCACCGGGTACGCAGTATTTT
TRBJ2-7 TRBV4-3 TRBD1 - CASSQVPGQGNEQYF TGCGCCAGCAGCCAAGTCCCGGGACAGGGGAACGAGCAGTACTTC
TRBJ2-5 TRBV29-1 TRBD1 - CSVAGTGARETQYF TGCAGCGTTGCCGGGACAGGGGCGCGGGAGACCCAGTACTTC
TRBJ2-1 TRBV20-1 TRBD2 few CSAPGLAGVNEQFF TGCAGTGCCCCGGGACTAGCGGGAGTCAATGAGCAGTTCTTC
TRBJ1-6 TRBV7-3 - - CASSLSRTLSPLHF TGTGCCAGCAGCTTAAGCAGGACACTGTCACCCCTCCACTTT
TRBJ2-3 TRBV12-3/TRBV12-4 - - CASTPWGSQTDTQYF TGTGCCAGCACCCCCTGGGGGAGTCAGACGGATACGCAGTATTTT
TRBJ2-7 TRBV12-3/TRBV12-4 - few CASSLFGLARKEQYF TGTGCCAGCAGTTTATTTGGGCTAGCCCGAAAGGAGCAGTACTTC
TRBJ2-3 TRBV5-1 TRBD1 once CASSPDREGDTQYF TGCGCCAGCAGCCCGGACAGGGAAGGAGATACGCAGTATTTT
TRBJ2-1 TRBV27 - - CASSYARGGRSDNEQFF TGTGCCAGCAGTTACGCCCGTGGGGGACGTTCGGACAATGAGCAGTTCTTC
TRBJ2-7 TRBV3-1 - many CASSLHLGHFYEQYF TGTGCCAGCAGCCTACACCTGGGACACTTCTACGAGCAGTACTTC
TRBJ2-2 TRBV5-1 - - CASSPVQRSTGELFF TGCGCCAGCAGCCCCGTCCAGCGTAGCACCGGGGAGCTGTTTTTT
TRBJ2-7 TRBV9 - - CASSPRDGPYEQYF TGTGCCAGCAGCCCGCGGGACGGACCCTACGAGCAGTACTTC
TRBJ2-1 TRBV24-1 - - CATSEKGTNEQFF TGTGCCACCAGTGAGAAAGGGACCAATGAGCAGTTCTTC
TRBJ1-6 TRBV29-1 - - CSARASYNSPLHF TGCAGCGCGAGGGCGTCCTATAATTCACCCCTCCACTTT
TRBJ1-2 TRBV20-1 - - CSATAGVGYTF TGCAGTGCTACCGCCGGGGTCGGCTACACCTTC
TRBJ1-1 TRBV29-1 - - CSVESKGLAEAFF TGCAGCGTTGAATCTAAAGGGCTGGCTGAAGCTTTCTTT
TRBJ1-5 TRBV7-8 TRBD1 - CASSRGQGRNQPQHF TGTGCCAGCAGTCGGGGACAGGGGCGCAATCAGCCCCAGCATTTT
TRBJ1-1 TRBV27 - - CASSLEGTRDTEAFF TGTGCCAGCAGTTTAGAGGGCACTCGCGACACTGAAGCTTTCTTT
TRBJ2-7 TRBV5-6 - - CASSFTGMDEQYF TGTGCCAGCAGCTTTACAGGGATGGACGAGCAGTACTTC
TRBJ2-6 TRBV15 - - CATSERPSVLTF TGTGCCACCAGTGAGAGGCCCTCCGTCCTGACTTTC
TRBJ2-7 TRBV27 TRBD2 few CASSWGGRTEQYF TGTGCCAGCAGTTGGGGCGGGAGAACCGAGCAGTACTTC
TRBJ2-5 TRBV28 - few CASSPTNLQETQYF TGTGCCAGCAGTCCGACTAACCTCCAAGAGACCCAGTACTTC
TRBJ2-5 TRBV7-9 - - CASSRTSGTEQETQYF TGTGCCAGCAGCCGAACGTCCGGGACGGAGCAAGAGACCCAGTACTTC
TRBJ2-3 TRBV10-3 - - CAISKTGISTDTQYF TGTGCCATCAGTAAAACGGGGATTAGCACAGATACGCAGTATTTT
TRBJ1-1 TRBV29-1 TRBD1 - CSVGRTGDTEAFF TGCAGCGTTGGTCGTACAGGGGACACTGAAGCTTTCTTT
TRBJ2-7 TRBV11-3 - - CASSLDLVAGDEQYF TGTGCCAGCAGCTTAGATCTAGTTGCCGGCGACGAGCAGTACTTC
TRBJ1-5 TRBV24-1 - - CAPGGEYQPQHF TGTGCCCCCGGAGGGGAGTATCAGCCCCAGCATTTT
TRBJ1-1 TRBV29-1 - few CSVAGLNTEAFF TGCAGCGTTGCAGGGTTGAACACTGAAGCTTTCTTT
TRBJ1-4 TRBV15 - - CATSRDILTGYEKLFF TGTGCCACCAGCAGAGATATACTAACAGGGTATGAAAAACTGTTTTTT
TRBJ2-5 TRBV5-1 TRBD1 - CASSWTGFRTRSMETQYF TGCGCCAGCAGCTGGACAGGGTTCAGGACCCGATCTATGGAGACCCAGTACTTC
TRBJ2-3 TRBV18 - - CASSPPLQGWVTDTQYF TGTGCCAGCTCACCTCCTTTACAGGGCTGGGTCACAGATACGCAGTATTTT
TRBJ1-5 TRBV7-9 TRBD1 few CASSLGARQGESNQPQHF TGTGCCAGCAGCTTAGGGGCCCGACAGGGCGAAAGCAATCAGCCCCAGCATTTT
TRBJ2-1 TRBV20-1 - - CSARDFNRGHSYNEQFF TGCAGTGCTAGAGATTTTAACCGGGGGCACTCCTACAATGAGCAGTTCTTC
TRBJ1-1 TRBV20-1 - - CSARDLIGNTEAFF TGCAGTGCTAGAGATCTAATTGGCAACACTGAAGCTTTCTTT
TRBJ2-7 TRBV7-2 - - CASSLAVLARGNEQYF TGTGCCAGCAGCTTAGCAGTGTTAGCGAGGGGGAATGAGCAGTACTTC
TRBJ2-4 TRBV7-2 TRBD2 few CASSLDGGEEYIQYF TGTGCCAGCAGCTTAGACGGGGGGGAGGAGTACATTCAGTACTTC